The 9 T cell receptor beta chains below come from one sample, sequenced in a study of control samples from healthy donors and cancer patients. The assay was immunoSEQ multiplex PCR, and TCRdb's table has in-frame clones only and misses some. Seen here are around 99,000 clones, about 89% observed once, and the top ten hold 15% to 20%. The sample comprised blood. Receptor source: a woman aged 50 to 65 in good health.

This chain connects TRBV30 to TRBJ2-3; D not certain. Trimming stripped 0 bases from V and 1 base from J, with 14 bases between. The length of the CDR3 is 16 residues. Per germline, CDR1 GTSNPN and CDR2 SVGIG (reference sequence). The CDR3: CAWSVSDRRGTDTQYF. The CDR3 DNA reads TGTGCCTGGAGTGTAAGCGATAGACGGGGCACAGATACGCAGTATTTT.

This chain links TRBV25-1 with TRBJ1-2, with D perhaps TRBD1 (6 bases). CDR1 and CDR2 (germline): MGHDK, SYGVNS. The CDR3 loop spans 13 amino acids. With 5 bases removed from V and 2 bases from J, the gap between germline ends came to 9 bases. The CDR3 DNA reads TGTGCCAGCAGTCAGGGGTTCAACTATGGCTACACCTTC. Translated, it gives CASSQGFNYGYTF.

This rearrangement joins TRBV19 to TRBJ2-3, with 8 bases identical to TRBD2. The CDR3 covers 15 residues. J gave up 5 bases and V 5 bases, and 9 bases lay outside the gene matches. The V gene's germline CDR1 is LNHDA and CDR2 SQIVND (reference sequence). The CDR3 DNA follows: TGTGCCAGTAGTCGAGGGGGACTAGAACTAGATACGCAGTATTTT. Its protein is CASSRGGLELDTQYF.

This chain connects TRBV4-3 to TRBJ2-3, with TRBD2 as a possible D gene (5 bases). The CDR3 spans 16 residues. The ends were cut back, 0 bases at V and 2 bases at J, with 12 bases in the middle. Germline loops: CDR1 LGHNA, CDR2 YSLEER. CDR3: CASSQDRGSYTDTQYF. CDR3 sequence (DNA): TGCGCCAGCAGCCAAGATCGGGGATCATACACAGATACGCAGTATTTT.

The V gene is TRBV21-1, the J gene TRBJ2-7; TRBD1 was called by the table and not checked on the DNA. TRBV21-1 represents a pseudogene. The CDR3 consists of 11 residues. In nucleotides, the CDR3 is TGTGCCAGCAGACATCCGTGCGAGCAGTACGTC. Translating it yields CASRHPCEQYV.

The chain links TRBV6-5 to TRBJ1-1; D is perhaps TRBD1 (5 bases). Germline V lookup: CDR1 MNHEY, CDR2 SVGAGI. The CDR3 length is 15 residues. V dropped 6 bases and J dropped 1 base, with 15 bases sitting between them. The CDR3 region has the DNA TGTGCCAGCAGGGGTACGGGACGCCCGAACACTGAAGCTTTCTTT. Translating gives CASRGTGRPNTEAFF.

The chain employs TRBV7-2 and TRBJ2-3; a possible D gene is TRBD2 (5 bases). V lost 3 bases to trimming and J lost 2 bases, with 12 bases between them. The CDR3 runs 15 residues. CDR1 SGHTA and CDR2 FQGNSA come from the germline V gene. CDR3 residues: CASSLGSLYTDTQYF. Written as DNA, the CDR3 is TGTGCCAGCAGCTTGGGGAGCCTGTACACAGATACGCAGTATTTT.

The CDR3 region has the DNA TGTGCCAGCAGTCCGCGACTAGCGGGGGCCACAGATACGCAGTATTTT. This translates into CASSPRLAGATDTQYF. The J gene is TRBJ2-3, the V gene TRBV28, with 12 bases fitting TRBD2. CDR1 and CDR2 from the germline V gene are MDHEN and SYDVKM. The CDR3 has 16 amino acids. V dropped 5 bases and J dropped 2; count of bases not matched to a gene: 5.

The chain links TRBV12-2 to TRBJ2-5; the table names TRBD1, a call not compared with the DNA. TRBV12-2 is described as a pseudogene. This CDR3 region has 16 residues. CDR3 sequence (DNA): TGTGCAAGTCGCTTAGAGCAACAGGGGGCCCAGGAGACCCAGTACTTC. Its translation is CASRLEQQGAQETQYF.